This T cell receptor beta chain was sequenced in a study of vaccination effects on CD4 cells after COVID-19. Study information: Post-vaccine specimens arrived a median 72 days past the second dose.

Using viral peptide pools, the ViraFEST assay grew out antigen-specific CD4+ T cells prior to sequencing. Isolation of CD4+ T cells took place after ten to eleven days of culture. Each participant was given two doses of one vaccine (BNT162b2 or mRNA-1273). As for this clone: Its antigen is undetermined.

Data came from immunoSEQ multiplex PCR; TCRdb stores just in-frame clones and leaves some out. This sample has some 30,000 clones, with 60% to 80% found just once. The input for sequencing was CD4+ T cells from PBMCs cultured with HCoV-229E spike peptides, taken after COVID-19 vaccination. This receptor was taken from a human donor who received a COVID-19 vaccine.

The CDR3 loop reads CASSSKVGGTDTQYF. In DNA form, the CDR3 reads TGTGCCAGCAGCTCCAAAGTGGGGGGCACAGATACGCAGTATTTT. The V call is TRBV5-4, the J call TRBJ2-3, with D perhaps TRBD1 or TRBD2 (5 bases each). The CDR3 is 15 residues long. V lost 3 bases and J lost 1, with 12 bases in between. The V gene's germline CDR1 is SGHNT and CDR2 YYREEE (reference sequence). The full variable domain, in which reference TRBV5-4 and TRBJ2-3 provide the parts outside the CDR3, is ETGVTQSPTHLIKTRGQQVTLRCSSQSGHNTVSWYQQALGQGPQFIFQYYREEENGRGNFPPRFSGLQFPNYSSELNVNALELDDSALYLCASSSKVGGTDTQYFGPGTRLTVL.